This T cell receptor beta chain comes out of a study of vaccination effects on CD4 cells after COVID-19. Remarks on this clone: Its specificity is not known. One end of the junction varies from germline; a read error may be responsible.

Study results and caveats: Pronounced clonal contraction occurred in clones induced by infection and by vaccine late after vaccination.

CDR1 is SSHAT and CDR2 is FNYEAQ in the germline V gene (reference sequence). The CDR3 loop spans 14 amino acids. Viral peptide pool expansion of antigen-specific CD4+ T cells preceded sequencing in the ViraFEST assay. CD4+ T cell isolation took place after approximately 11 days of culture. Participants completed two doses of the BNT162b2 or mRNA-1273 vaccine. Each vaccine recipient was nucleocapsid antibody negative and had no prior SARS-CoV-2 infection. Each culture had half its medium swapped for IL-2 medium on days 3 and 7. Sequencing was performed with immunoSEQ multiplex PCR; in TCRdb, only in-frame clones are kept and a portion is missing. The sample lists 10,000 to 15,000 clones, roughly 70% occurring once.

The receptor comes from a human donor who received a COVID-19 vaccine. The rearrangement uses TRBV7-7 and TRBJ2-2; no clear D. The material was CD4+ T cells from PBMCs cultured with SARS-CoV-2 spike peptides, obtained after COVID-19 vaccination. CDR3 sequence reads: CASSPISSTGELFF. CDR3 bases: TGTGCTAGCAGCCCTATTAGTAGCACCGGGGAGCTGTTTTTT.